The subject of this entry is one T cell receptor beta chain. As yet, its antigen is unknown. The data are from a study of vaccination and CD4 T cells after COVID-19. The Oncomine TCR Beta short-read assay generated sequence data from the DNA of cultured CD4+ T cells. TCRdb reanalysed the PCR reads using MiXCR and keeps one entry per CDR3 protein. The sample lists fewer than 25,000 distinct CDR3 sequences, about 38% occurring once. Study-wide points: Detection of a median roughly 87% of reactive clones in convalescent patients was confined to the period after vaccination.

The germline gives CDR1 SGHTA, CDR2 FQGNSA. The CDR3 sequence is 17 residues long. V lost 1 base, J lost 7 bases, and 22 bases lay in between. Treatment specified: roughly 10-day PBMC culture with coronavirus spike peptide pools or control peptides (ViraFEST assay). The rearrangement links TRBV7-2 to TRBJ2-5, with D possibly being TRBD2 (6 bases). Sequencing used CD4+ T cells from blood, cultured in vitro, obtained before SARS-CoV-2 vaccination. This receptor was identified in a human donor who received a COVID-19 vaccine. The CDR3 sequence: CASSLDRDSGSTGTQYF. The CDR3 region has the DNA TGTGCCAGCAGCTTAGATAGGGACTCCGGCTCCACCGGGACCCAGTACTTC.